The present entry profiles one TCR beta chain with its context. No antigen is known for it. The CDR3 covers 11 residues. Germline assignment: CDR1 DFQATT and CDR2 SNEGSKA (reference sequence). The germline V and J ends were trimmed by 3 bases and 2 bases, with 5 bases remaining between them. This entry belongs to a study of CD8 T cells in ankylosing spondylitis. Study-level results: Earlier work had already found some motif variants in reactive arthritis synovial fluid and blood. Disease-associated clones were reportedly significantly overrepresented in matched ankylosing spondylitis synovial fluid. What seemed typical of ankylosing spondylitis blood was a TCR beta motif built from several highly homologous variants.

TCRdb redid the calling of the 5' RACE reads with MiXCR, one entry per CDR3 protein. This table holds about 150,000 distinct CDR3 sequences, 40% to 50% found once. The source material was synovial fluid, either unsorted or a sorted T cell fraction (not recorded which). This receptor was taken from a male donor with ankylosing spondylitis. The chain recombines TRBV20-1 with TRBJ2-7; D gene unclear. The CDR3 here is CSASRAYEQYF. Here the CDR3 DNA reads TGCAGTGCTAGCCGGGCCTACGAGCAGTACTTC.